What follows are 5 T cell receptor beta chains derived from one specimen sequenced in a study of cytomegalovirus exposure and HLA in healthy donors. This PCR relied on a set of 60 Vbeta primers and 13 Jbeta primers. TCRdb keeps only in-frame clones here, not all; method: immunoSEQ multiplex PCR. This sample contains about 130,000 clones. What was sequenced was PBMCs. These receptor sequences come from a man between 18 and 29 years old in good health and CMV-seronegative.

The chain links TRBV2 to TRBJ1-2, with D possibly matching TRBD1 (5 bases). Deletions cut 7 bases from V and 3 bases from J, with 12 bases between. Germline-derived CDR1 and CDR2 are SNHLY and FYNNEI. The CDR3 runs to 13 residues. CDR3 bases: TGTGCCAGCACCGACAGACGGGACTATGGCTACACCTTC. It encodes CASTDRRDYGYTF. Drawing the rest from reference TRBV2 and TRBJ1-2, the complete variable domain is EPEVTQTPSHQVTQMGQEVILRCVPISNHLYFYWYRQILGQKVEFLVSFYNNEISEKSEIFDDQFSVERPDGSNFTLKIRSTKLEDSAMYFCASTDRRDYGYTFGSGTRLTVV.

The chain's CDR3 is CASSIAGYTEAFF. The CDR3, as DNA: TGTGCCAGCAGTATAGCTGGGTACACTGAAGCTTTCTTT. The chain employs TRBV27 and TRBJ1-1; D remains ambiguous. Trimming removed 5 bases at V and 3 bases at J, with 10 bases between. The CDR3 contains 13 residues. Germline V gives CDR1 MNHEY, CDR2 SMNVEV (reference sequence).

The V gene is TRBV13, the J gene TRBJ2-1, with D possibly being TRBD1 (7 bases). The CDR3 is made up of 20 amino acids. Looked up from germline, CDR1 is PRHDT and CDR2 is FYEKMQ (reference sequence). V lost 0 bases to trimming and J lost 0 bases, with 21 bases between them. CDR3 DNA: TGTGCCAGCAGCTTAGGGAGTCGGGCTTCGCGGGACAGCTCCTACAATGAGCAGTTCTTC. Its protein product is CASSLGSRASRDSSYNEQFF.

The chain combines TRBV7-3 with TRBJ2-3; 10 bases fit TRBD2. The junction had 28 bases not matched to a gene; V was cut back by 1 base and J by 6 bases. This CDR3 has 23 amino acids. CDR1 and CDR2 (germline): SGHTA, FQGTGA. CDR3 DNA: TGTGCCAGCAGCTTAAGCTTACTATGCCGCGTCGAACCGGGACTAGCGACGTACGATACGCAGTATTTT. The encoded protein is CASSLSLLCRVEPGLATYDTQYF. The whole variable domain, remainder taken from reference TRBV7-3 and TRBJ2-3, is GAGVSQTPSNKVTEKGKYVELRCDPISGHTALYWYRQSLGQGPEFLIYFQGTGAADDSGLPNDRFFAVRPEGSVSTLKIQRTERGDSAVYLCASSLSLLCRVEPGLATYDTQYFGPGTRLTVL.

The chain recombines TRBV11-2 with TRBJ1-2; D may be TRBD1 (5 bases). The germline V gene has CDR1 SGHAT and CDR2 FQNNGV. This CDR3 contains 16 residues. V lost 5 bases and J 6 bases, leaving 22 bases between the germline ends. This CDR3 reads CASSTPVGWGSNGYTF. The CDR3 coding sequence is TGTGCCAGCAGCACCCCCGTTGGTTGGGGCTCTAATGGCTACACCTTC.